These T cell receptor beta chains were read from a single sample in a study of blood T cell repertoires in COVID-19. Data came from immunoSEQ multiplex PCR; TCRdb stores just in-frame clones and leaves some out. In the table there are 300,000 or so clones, around 86% of which are singletons. Sequencing was done on a sample of peripheral blood. The source is a woman between 40 and 50 years old who had recovered from COVID-19. Both conserved end residues are trimmed from each CDR3. Only part of the rows carry a size: once, few, many, or a class if the clone is expanded.

j_call clone_size v_call cdr3_aa
TRBJ2-3 NA TRBV5-1 ASSFRRADTQY
TRBJ2-5 NA TRBV19 ATSPGGTEETQY
TRBJ1-2 NA TRBV9 ASSVGDRGYEANYGYT
TRBJ1-1 NA TRBV5-1 ASEDSLSGAF
TRBJ1-1 NA TRBV6-2/TRBV6-3 ASSPRGEDTEAF
TRBJ1-2 NA TRBV6-6 ASSPATGVGYT
TRBJ1-6 NA TRBV12-5 ASGSTPTGSSYNSPLH
TRBJ1-2 NA TRBV9 ASRGQGQGYT
TRBJ2-7 NA TRBV11-3 ASSLRGDKSYEQY
TRBJ2-3 NA TRBV14 ASSHNRGVADTQY
TRBJ1-3 NA TRBV9 ASSVIPLQGPSGNTIY
TRBJ2-2 NA TRBV24-1 ATSSSGGSGTGELF
TRBJ2-3 NA TRBV5-1 ASSSTAHTDTQY
TRBJ2-1 NA TRBV29-1 SVNIMADPYNEQF
TRBJ1-1 NA TRBV2 ASGTGGIFEAF
TRBJ2-1 once TRBV4-1 ASSAPGHRTNEQF
TRBJ2-1 NA TRBV24-1 ATSDSGSLNNEQF
TRBJ1-1 many TRBV7-9 ASSHRVNTEAF
TRBJ2-5 NA TRBV10-2 ASRSTSGGHQETQY
TRBJ1-1 NA TRBV7-9 ASRPGGRTEAF
TRBJ1-1 NA TRBV30 AWSPWDRGNTEAF
TRBJ1-1 NA TRBV4-2 ASSQDQGRNTEAF
TRBJ1-2 NA TRBV29-1 SVEGTDNFNYGYT
TRBJ1-1 NA TRBV24-1 ATSEKAGPSGLNTEAF
TRBJ1-2 NA TRBV30 AWSVLGQPLGGYGYT
TRBJ1-2 NA TRBV5-1 ASSWGEYGYT
TRBJ2-7 NA TRBV18 ASSIYRSSYEQY
TRBJ1-5 NA TRBV4-2 ASSYTGVGQPQH
TRBJ1-1 NA TRBV27 ASSPSGQGWTEAF
TRBJ1-1 NA TRBV27 ASSLSDSNTEAF
TRBJ2-5 NA TRBV10-3 AISPGQETQY
TRBJ1-1 NA TRBV2 ASRRGQILNTEAF
TRBJ2-5 NA TRBV7-9 AGQVQETQY
TRBJ2-5 once TRBV9 ASSISAGEETQY
TRBJ2-1 NA TRBV11-2 ASGRPLQSNEQF
TRBJ2-5 NA TRBV3-1/TRBV3-2 ASSPRVDQETQY
TRBJ1-2 NA TRBV5-1 ASSWTGGSEGYT
TRBJ1-2 NA TRBV30 AWSHTGSGGYT
TRBJ2-7 NA TRBV19 ASSPGLVYEQY
TRBJ2-1 NA TRBV2 ASWALDEQF